Given below is one TCR beta chain in context. These data come from a study of blood T cell repertoires in COVID-19. Background on the study: The United States, Italy and Spain provided the acute and convalescent COVID-19 samples. PBMCs, B-cell-depleted T cells, or T cells provided the cDNA or gDNA that made up the material.

Germline V CDR1 and CDR2: MGHRA, YSYEKL. The CDR3 is 20 residues long. The J segment lost 9 bases and the V segment lost 1 base, leaving 17 bases of the junction unmatched. Generated by immunoSEQ multiplex PCR, the TCRdb table keeps only in-frame clones and is missing some. The profile shows approximately 160,000 clones, roughly nine tenths of them singletons. The chain carries TRBV4-1 and TRBJ2-1; 14 nucleotides line up with TRBD2. The sequence was obtained from a man aged 45-65 years with acute or convalescent COVID-19. The source material was peripheral blood. The CDR3 is CASSQGRSRLGLAGAGEQFF. In DNA form, the CDR3 reads TGCGCCAGCAGCCAAGGTCGGTCACGCTTGGGACTAGCGGGAGCGGGTGAGCAGTTCTTC.